This is a list of T cell receptor beta chains from one sample in a study of beta chain features in type 1 diabetes. Method: immunoSEQ multiplex PCR; TCRdb's copy keeps in-frame clones and lacks some. This sample has 300,000 to 400,000 clones, with around 10% found just once. Sequenced input: central memory CD4+ T cells from blood. These receptors were taken from a young man with type 1 diabetes. Each CDR3 is given with its conserved first and last residue. D genes are given only for firm matches. Only some rows state a clone size, as once, few, many or a class for expanded clones.

clone_size j_call v_call d_call cdr3_nt cdr3_aa
NA TRBJ2-1 TRBV28 TRBD1 TGTGCCAGCATGACAGGGGACTCCTACAATGAGCAGTTCTTC CASMTGDSYNEQFF
NA TRBJ2-1 TRBV4-2 NA TGTGCCAGCAGCCAGGGGGCGGACTACAATGAGCAGTTCTTC CASSQGADYNEQFF
NA TRBJ1-1 TRBV11-1 TRBD1 TGTGCCAGCAGCCGATCGACAGGGGCTGATGGCACTGAAGCTTTCTTT CASSRSTGADGTEAFF
few TRBJ2-7 TRBV9 NA TGTGCCAGCAGCGCTGGAGGGGGGTACGGGGTAATCTCCTACGAGCAGTACTTC CASSAGGGYGVISYEQYF
NA TRBJ1-1 TRBV5-1 NA TGCGCCAGCAGCCCAGGGGAAGGGCAGGTGAACACTGAAGCTTTCTTT CASSPGEGQVNTEAFF
NA TRBJ1-3 TRBV5-1 NA TGCGCCAGCAGCTTACACGGTGACTCTGGAAACACCATATATTTT CASSLHGDSGNTIYF
few TRBJ1-5 TRBV6-1 NA TGTGCCAGCAGTGACCCACCAAATCAGCCCCAGCATTTT CASSDPPNQPQHF
NA TRBJ2-1 TRBV2 TRBD1 TGTGCCAGCGGAACCGGGACAGGCCATTTCTTC CASGTGTGHFF
NA TRBJ2-2 TRBV7-2 NA TGTGCCAGCAGCCAAATCCAGAACACCGGGGAGCTGTTTTTT CASSQIQNTGELFF
NA TRBJ2-6 TRBV2 NA TGTGCCAGCAGTGAAACCTCTGGGGCCAACGTCCTGACTTTC CASSETSGANVLTF
few TRBJ2-4 TRBV21-1 NA TGTGCCAGCAGCAAACCTGCGGACAGCAGATCTATAGCCAAAAACATTCAGTACTTC CASSKPADSRSIAKNIQYF
NA TRBJ2-6 TRBV21-1 NA TGTGCCAGCAGCAACTACGACGGGACAGGGGCAACTGGGGCCAACGTCCTGACTTTC CASSNYDGTGATGANVLTF
NA TRBJ2-3 TRBV7-9 NA TGTGCCAGCAGCTTAGTTCAGGGTGGCACAGATACGCAGTATTTT CASSLVQGGTDTQYF
few TRBJ2-5 TRBV18 NA TGTGCCAGCTCACCACCTACGATTCTCGAGACCCAGTACTTC CASSPPTILETQYF
NA TRBJ2-3 TRBV7-6 NA TGTGCCAGCAGCTTAGCCTTGACTAGTACAGATACGCAGTATTTT CASSLALTSTDTQYF
NA TRBJ2-6 TRBV5-1 TRBD1 TGCGCCAGCAGCAGGGCAGGGGGCTCTGGGGCCAACGTCCTGACTTTC CASSRAGGSGANVLTF
few TRBJ2-2 TRBV19 NA TGTGCCAGTAGACAAAACAGGGACCCGAACACCGGGGAGCTGTTTTTT CASRQNRDPNTGELFF
few TRBJ1-5 TRBV5-4 NA TGTGCCAGCAGCCAAGATCCTCGGTCCCGCCATCAGCCCCAGCATTTT CASSQDPRSRHQPQHF
NA TRBJ1-2 TRBV18 NA TGTGCCAGCTCACCAGCAGCGAACTATGGCTACACCTTC CASSPAANYGYTF
few TRBJ2-5 TRBV7-8 NA TGTGCCAGCAGCTTTTCAACTAACCAAGAGACCCAGTACTTC CASSFSTNQETQYF
many TRBJ2-7 TRBV23-1 NA TGCGCCAGCAGTCCTCGGGGTCCCTACGAGCAGTACTTC CASSPRGPYEQYF
NA TRBJ2-1 TRBV5-4 TRBD1 TGCGCCAGCAGCCAAGAAGGGAACAGGGGGCACAATGAGCAGTTCTTC CASSQEGNRGHNEQFF
NA TRBJ1-2 TRBV4-2 NA TGTGCCAGCAGCCAAGACAGGACGAACTATGGCTACACCTTC CASSQDRTNYGYTF
NA TRBJ1-1 TRBV6-4 NA TGTGCCAGCAGTGACCAGGACGGGACTGAAGCTTTCTTT CASSDQDGTEAFF
few TRBJ2-7 TRBV27 NA TGTGCCAGCAGTTTAAATGGAGTAGCAGCCTACGAGCAGTACTTC CASSLNGVAAYEQYF
few TRBJ2-2 TRBV10-2 TRBD2 TGCGCCAGCAGAGCTAGCGGAGCGGGCGGGGAGCTGTTTTTT CASRASGAGGELFF